This T cell receptor (beta chain) comes out of a study of cytomegalovirus exposure and HLA in healthy donors. Regarding the study as a whole: Most CMV-associated TCR beta chains were later found to appear HLA-restricted.

Primers: 60 Vbeta forward and 13 Jbeta reverse. Assay used: immunoSEQ multiplex PCR; TCRdb lists only in-frame clones, some missing. Seen in this sample are under 200,000 clones; the ten most common clones hold 6.5%. A remark on this clone: Its antigen is as yet unknown.

The sequenced sample was PBMCs. The source of this sequence is a man aged 30 to 39 in good health and CMV-seronegative.

CDR3 in amino acids: CASSGELSNQPQHF. In DNA form, the CDR3 reads TGTGCCAGCAGTGGAGAACTTAGCAATCAGCCCCAGCATTTT. The chain is built from TRBV28 and TRBJ1-5; D remains ambiguous. The V end was cut by 5 bases, the J end by 0 bases, with 8 bases between. Germline V gene lookup returns CDR1 MDHEN and CDR2 SYDVKM. This CDR3 comprises 14 residues.